This T cell receptor beta chain was sequenced during a study of blood T cell repertoires in COVID-19. Overall study context: In each case, the material was cDNA or gDNA derived from T cells, B-cell-depleted T cells, or PBMCs.

The CDR3 covers 14 residues. V lost 6 bases and J lost 10; bases outside the gene matches: 6. The germline gives CDR1 MGHDK, CDR2 SYGVNS. As originally analysed: Amplified reference gene primers provided the basis for estimating nucleated cell counts. The assay was immunoSEQ multiplex PCR, and TCRdb's table has in-frame clones only and misses some. Clonal size and the V and J genes are those of that table, whereas D and trimming came from the DNA. The profile shows about 59,000 clones, around 73% of them singletons. This chain uses TRBV25-1 with TRBJ1-6, with TRBD1 identical over 10 bases. This TCR was recovered from a man older than 75 with acute or convalescent COVID-19. The sequencing input was peripheral blood. The CDR3 DNA sequence: TGTGCCAGCAGCCCCGGGACAGGGGACTCACCCCTCCACTTT. Its translation is CASSPGTGDSPLHF. Full variable domain (outside the CDR3, taken from reference TRBV25-1 and TRBJ1-6): EADIYQTPRYLVIGTGKKITLECSQTMGHDKMYWYQQDPGMELHLIHYSYGVNSTEKGDLSSESTVSRIRTEHFPLTLESARPSHTSQYLCASSPGTGDSPLHFGNGTRLTVT.